One sample yielded the 23 T cell receptor beta chains listed below, sequenced in a study of graft-versus-host responses after intestinal transplantation. The method was immunoSEQ multiplex PCR; TCRdb's version includes in-frame clones alone and lacks a portion of them. The repertoire consists of about 90,000 clones, with roughly 80% occurring once and the leading ten covering around 0.86%. Antigens for these TCRs are unknown. The sample in question was unstimulated CD4+ T cells sorted from spleen or lymph node cells, obtained before intestinal transplant. The receptors here all came from a human donor who received an intestinal transplant.

This chain uses TRBV23-1 with TRBJ1-5, with a weak D call TRBD1 (5 bases). TRBV23-1 is identified as an open reading frame with a role that is uncertain. The V and J ends lost 1 base and 4 bases respectively, with 11 bases between them. This CDR3 has 15 amino acids. The CDR3 DNA reads TGCGCCAGCAGTCAATTCCGGGGGACTAATCAGCCCCAGCATTTT. This codes for CASSQFRGTNQPQHF.

The chain employs TRBV2 and TRBJ1-5; TRBD1 might be the D (5 bases). The germline V gene encodes CDR1 SNHLY and CDR2 FYNNEI. V gave up 7 bases and J gave up 10 bases, with 17 bases separating them. The CDR3 totals 13 residues. Written as DNA, the CDR3 is TGTGCCAGCAATCTTGGGCAGGGTGGCCCCCAGCATTTT. Translated: CASNLGQGGPQHF.

The gene calls are TRBV2 and TRBJ2-3; D may be TRBD1 (5 bases). The V gene's germline CDR1 is SNHLY and CDR2 FYNNEI. Trimming stripped 4 bases from V and 1 base from J, with 12 bases between. The CDR3 totals 15 residues. The CDR3 spells CASSVGPPGTDTQYF. CDR3 nucleotides: TGTGCCAGCAGTGTGGGGCCCCCGGGCACAGATACGCAGTATTTT.

The chain has TRBV5-1 and TRBJ2-7, with D hard to call. Germline V CDR1 and CDR2: SGHRS, YFSETQ. V lost 1 base, J lost 5 bases, and 10 bases lay in between. The CDR3 spans 13 residues. CDR3 residues: CASSLLSPHEQYF. The CDR3 nucleotides read TGCGCCAGCAGCTTGCTATCTCCCCACGAGCAGTACTTC.

This rearrangement joins TRBV2 to TRBJ1-1; 11 nucleotides match TRBD1. The CDR3 has 14 residues. Per germline, CDR1 SNHLY and CDR2 FYNNEI. J gave up 6 bases and V 6 bases, and 6 bases lay outside the gene matches. The CDR3: CASREDRGRAEAFF. In nucleotides, the CDR3 is TGTGCCAGCAGGGAGGACAGGGGGCGGGCTGAAGCTTTCTTT.

The chain recombines TRBV28 with TRBJ2-2; TRBD2 is a possible D gene (5 bases). CDR1 and CDR2 (germline): MDHEN, SYDVKM. This CDR3 has 15 residues. Trimming pared 3 bases from V and 6 bases from J, leaving 14 bases between. CDR3 bases: TGTGCCAGCAGTTTTCCCCGGGGAAGGTCCGGGGAGCTGTTTTTT. As protein: CASSFPRGRSGELFF.

CDR3 region: CSVVGSGASAYNEQFF. The CDR3 nucleotides are TGCAGCGTTGTGGGGAGTGGAGCTAGCGCCTACAATGAGCAGTTCTTC. This chain links TRBV29-1 with TRBJ2-1; perhaps TRBD2 as D (6 bases). This CDR3 has 16 amino acids. Germline CDR1 reads SQVTM; CDR2 reads ANQGSEA. V gave up 4 bases and J gave up 2 bases, with 18 bases separating them.

The chain has TRBV2 and TRBJ1-1; perhaps TRBD1 as D (6 bases). Germline V CDR1 and CDR2: SNHLY, FYNNEI. V was cut by 1 base and J by 5 bases, with 14 bases left in between. This CDR3 comprises 15 residues. In DNA, the CDR3 is TGTGCCAGCAGTGAAGTGGGAGGGGGTGGGACTGAAGCTTTCTTT. Translated: CASSEVGGGGTEAFF.

This clone is a singleton in its sample. This chain joins TRBV6-5 and TRBJ2-4, with D tentatively TRBD1 (5 bases). In germline, CDR1 is MNHEY, CDR2 SVGAGI. V shed 6 bases and J shed 7 bases, with 16 bases lying between them. This CDR3 has 14 amino acids. The chain's CDR3 is CASRKTGLANIQYF. The CDR3 DNA reads TGTGCCAGCAGAAAAACAGGTCTCGCGAACATTCAGTACTTC.

Worth noting for this clone: The junction differs from germline at one of its ends, possibly a read error. The chain recombines TRBV29-1 with TRBJ2-3, with TRBD2 matching over 13 bases. Germline CDR1 and CDR2: SQVTM and ANQGSEA. The CDR3 covers 15 residues. CDR3 DNA: TGCAGCGTGGAAGGGACTAGCGGGGGCACAGATACGCAGTATTTT. This gives the protein CSVEGTSGGTDTQYF.

V and J are TRBV28 and TRBJ2-3, with D possibly TRBD2 on 6 matching bases. This CDR3 has 14 amino acids. The germline V gene encodes CDR1 MDHEN and CDR2 SYDVKM. V was trimmed by 5 bases and J by 5 bases, leaving 14 bases between them. This chain's CDR3 is CASSDRKAGDTQYF. The CDR3 coding sequence is TGTGCCAGCAGTGACAGAAAAGCGGGAGATACGCAGTATTTT.

This chain uses TRBV11-2 with TRBJ2-1; D is unresolved. The CDR3 is made up of 15 amino acids. The ends were cut back, 3 bases at V and 1 base at J, with 10 bases in the middle. The germline V gene encodes CDR1 SGHAT and CDR2 FQNNGV. The DNA for the CDR3 is TGTGCCAGCAGCTTTGCTTCCGGGTCCTACAATGAGCAGTTCTTC. It encodes CASSFASGSYNEQFF.

This chain's CDR3 is CASRTTGMGSYEQYF. The CDR3 coding sequence is TGTGCCAGCAGGACCACAGGGATGGGCTCCTACGAGCAGTACTTC. The V and J genes are TRBV28 and TRBJ2-7; weak D call: TRBD1 (6 bases). Germline loops: CDR1 MDHEN, CDR2 SYDVKM. This CDR3 is built from 15 residues. Trimming shortened V by 6 bases and J by 0 bases, and 15 bases separated the two germline ends.

The chain links TRBV28 to TRBJ2-3, with 8 bases aligning to TRBD2. The CDR3 loop spans 15 amino acids. CDR1 and CDR2 from the germline V gene are MDHEN and SYDVKM. J lost 8 bases, V lost 3 bases, and 10 bases had no gene match. The CDR3 loop is CASSLGGTSYVTQYF. The CDR3 coding sequence is TGTGCCAGCAGTTTGGGGGGGACTAGTTATGTTACGCAGTATTTT.

The CDR3 protein is CARTGQGLGPGTGELFF. CDR3 coding DNA: TGCGCCAGGACGGGACAGGGGTTAGGACCGGGCACCGGGGAGCTGTTTTTT. V is TRBV10-1 and J is TRBJ2-2; 10 bases map to TRBD1. CDR3 size: 17 residues. The trim removed 9 bases at V and 4 bases at J, leaving 14 bases unmatched. Germline assignment: CDR1 WNHNN and CDR2 SYGVQD (reference sequence).

The chain employs TRBV5-1 and TRBJ1-1, with D perhaps TRBD1 (6 bases). V was cut by 4 bases and J by 4 bases, with 14 bases left in between. The CDR3 is 14 amino acids. Per the germline V gene, CDR1 is SGHRS and CDR2 is YFSETQ. The CDR3 region is CASSLTQGGTEAFF. CDR3 nucleotide sequence: TGCGCCAGCAGCCTTACACAGGGTGGCACTGAAGCTTTCTTT.

This clone was seen just once. The rearrangement links TRBV10-3 to TRBJ1-2; unclear D gene. The V gene's germline CDR1 is ENHRY and CDR2 SYGVKD. There are 13 residues in the CDR3. V lost 6 bases and J lost 8, with 16 bases in between. CDR3 bases: TGTGCCATCAGCTCGGGGTGGTTGGGGGGCTACACCTTC. Encoded protein: CAISSGWLGGYTF.

The V and J genes are TRBV30 and TRBJ2-5; no clear D gene. V gave up 5 bases and J gave up 5 bases, with 15 bases separating them. This CDR3 region has 13 residues. CDR1 and CDR2 (germline): GTSNPN, SVGIG (reference sequence). The chain's CDR3 is CAWATGVTETQYF. CDR3 in DNA: TGTGCCTGGGCAACCGGAGTTACGGAGACCCAGTACTTC. The entire variable domain, with the rest obtained from reference TRBV30 and TRBJ2-5, is as follows: SQTIHQWPATLVQPVGSPLSLECTVEGTSNPNLYWYRQAAGRGLQLLFYSVGIGQISSEVPQNLSASRPQDRQFILSSKKLLLSDSGFYLCAWATGVTETQYFGPGTRLLVL.

This chain links TRBV4-1 with TRBJ2-2, with 7 bases that match TRBD2. Trimming cost V 4 bases and J 2 bases; bases outside gene matches: 4. The CDR3 runs 15 residues. Germline assignment: CDR1 MGHRA and CDR2 YSYEKL. The DNA of the CDR3 is TGCGCCAGCAGCCGGGACTACCTAAACACCGGGGAGCTGTTTTTT. As protein: CASSRDYLNTGELFF.

DNA for the CDR3: TGTGCCAGCAGCCAGGGAGATACGCAGTATTTT. Its translation is CASSQGDTQYF. The J gene is TRBJ2-3, the V gene TRBV7-9; D may be TRBD1 (5 bases). The germline V gene encodes CDR1 SEHNR and CDR2 FQNEAQ (reference sequence). This CDR3 comprises 11 residues. Trimming pared 5 bases from V and 5 bases from J, leaving 5 bases between.

The table lists this clone with a few counts. The chain is built from TRBV30 and TRBJ2-3, with unresolved D. The germline V and J ends were trimmed by 2 bases and 0 bases, with 6 bases remaining between them. Germline V lookup: CDR1 GTSNPN, CDR2 SVGIG (reference sequence). This CDR3 contains 13 residues. CDR3 loop: CAWSTTSTDTQYF. Here the CDR3 DNA reads TGTGCCTGGAGTACGACTAGCACAGATACGCAGTATTTT.

In its sample, this clone was seen once. The J gene is TRBJ2-1, the V gene TRBV28; 7 bases are shared with TRBD2. Germline V gives CDR1 MDHEN, CDR2 SYDVKM. CDR3 length: 16 amino acids. V shed 4 bases, J shed 9 bases, and the junction held 15 bases outside the gene matches. CDR3 coding DNA: TGTGCCAGCAGTTCACTCGGCGGGAGAGGGTATAGTGAGCAGTTCTTC. This translates into CASSSLGGRGYSEQFF.

The rearrangement joins TRBV27 to TRBJ1-1; tentatively, D is TRBD1 (6 bases). Germline V gene data show CDR1 as MNHEY and CDR2 as SMNVEV (reference sequence). This CDR3 contains 16 residues. V dropped 6 bases and J dropped 3 bases, with 20 bases sitting between them. The CDR3 DNA is TGTGCCAGCAGCCTTAACCGGGACACTCTGGACACTGAAGCTTTCTTT. Its protein is CASSLNRDTLDTEAFF.